This T cell receptor beta chain appears in the sequencing data of a study of T cell responses to AZD1222 COVID-19 vaccine. As concerns this clone: The antigen is not known.

TCRdb's table, derived via immunoSEQ multiplex PCR, lists solely in-frame clones and lacks some. The sample lists about 190,000 clones, about 92% occurring once. Notes on the study in general: Increased Spike-specific TCR breadth and depth were observed after two AZD1222 doses. White British ancestry dominated among donors, who included more females, and clonal diversity was possibly underestimated. Only five to seven AZD1222 recipients were seropositive at baseline. Spike was spanned by vaccine-associated CD4 TCRs, with dominance at 160-218 and 743-854.

Germline V gene sequence: CDR1 KGHDR, CDR2 SFDVKD. V gave up 3 bases and J gave up 4 bases; unmatched junction bases: 7. The CDR3 sequence is 16 residues long. This sequence joins TRBV24-1 and TRBJ2-1, with 8 bases lining up with TRBD1. This clonotype was sampled from an adult who received the MenACWY meningococcal vaccine as a control. Sequences were derived from peripheral blood, sampled 28 days after the second dose of the MenACWY control vaccine. Here the CDR3 DNA reads TGTGCCACCAGTGATCCCGACAGGGGTTATTACAATGAGCAGTTCTTC. Its protein product is CATSDPDRGYYNEQFF.